This T cell receptor beta chain was observed in a study of blood T cell repertoires in COVID-19. Whole-study context: There were acute and convalescent COVID-19 samples, and they came from the United States, Italy and Spain. Sources were T cells, B-cell-depleted T cells, or PBMCs; the material itself was cDNA or gDNA.

The authors' processing: It was from reference gene primer amplification that nucleated cell counts were estimated. The protocol was immunoSEQ multiplex PCR, while the TCRdb copy is restricted to in-frame clones and leaves out a portion. Clonal size and the V and J genes are those of that table, whereas D and trimming came from the DNA. The sample carries around 70,000 clones, approximately 80% recorded once. Germline assignment: CDR1 SGHAT and CDR2 FQNNGV. The CDR3 covers 19 residues. V was clipped by 5 bases and J by 0 bases; unmatched bases: 19. The V gene is TRBV11-2, the J gene TRBJ2-7; 7 nucleotides align to TRBD2. Sequencing input: peripheral blood. The TCR sequence derives from a human donor in a cohort sampled during active COVID-19. The CDR3, as DNA: TGTGCCAGCAGCGAGGTACAGCGGGGCTACCGAACCCCCTCCTACGAGCAGTACTTC. Protein product: CASSEVQRGYRTPSYEQYF.